Presented here are 30 T cell receptor beta chains from one specimen sequenced in a study of T cell changes during pregnancy in multiple sclerosis. This table comes from immunoSEQ multiplex PCR, and its TCRdb copy is limited to in-frame clones, with some not included. Of 40,000 to 50,000 clones listed, more than 85% are singletons. The sample consisted of CD4+ T cells from peripheral blood mononuclear cells, taken after pregnancy. The source of these receptors is a female donor in good health, enrolled as a control in a pregnancy study.

The chain recombines TRBV5-1 with TRBJ2-5; D gene ambiguous. The V gene's germline CDR1 is SGHRS and CDR2 YFSETQ. Trimming left V 0 bases short and J 5 bases short, with 5 bases between. The CDR3 totals 12 residues. The CDR3 region is CASSLVAETQYF. The CDR3 region has the DNA TGCGCCAGCAGCTTGGTTGCGGAGACCCAGTACTTC.

CDR3: CASSGDRGLTSGANVLTF. In DNA form, the CDR3 reads TGTGCCAGTAGTGGGGACAGGGGGCTAACCTCTGGGGCCAACGTCCTGACTTTC. V gene TRBV19 combines with J gene TRBJ2-6, with TRBD1 identical over 12 bases. Germline CDR1 and CDR2: LNHDA and SQIVND (reference sequence). CDR3 length equals 18 residues. V lost 5 bases, J lost 0 bases, and 5 bases stayed unmatched. Based on the CDR3 plus reference TRBV19 and TRBJ2-6, the full variable domain is DGGITQSPKYLFRKEGQNVTLSCEQNLNHDAMYWYRQDPGQGLRLIYYSQIVNDFQKGDIAEGYSVSREKKESFPLTVTSAQKNPTAFYLCASSGDRGLTSGANVLTFGAGSRLTVL.

This chain uses TRBV7-9 with TRBJ2-3; D ambiguous. This CDR3 comprises 12 residues. CDR1 and CDR2 from the germline V gene are SEHNR and FQNEAQ (reference sequence). Between the trimmed V and J ends, which lost 4 bases and 8 bases, there was a span of 10 bases. DNA for the CDR3: TGTGCCAGCAGCTCCACCACCGGTACGCAGTATTTT. Encoded protein: CASSSTTGTQYF.

This clone has just a few counts. The rearrangement links TRBV5-4 to TRBJ1-1; D remains ambiguous. This CDR3 has 13 amino acids. In germline, CDR1 is SGHNT, CDR2 YYREEE (reference sequence). The germline V and J ends were trimmed by 6 bases and 0 bases, with 9 bases remaining between them. The CDR3 loop is CASTNGVNTEAFF. The DNA for the CDR3 is TGTGCCAGCACAAACGGTGTGAACACTGAAGCTTTCTTT.

The chain recombines TRBV6-6 with TRBJ2-7; the D is unclear. Trimming pared 2 bases from V and 2 bases from J, leaving 13 bases between. The germline V gene has CDR1 MNHNY and CDR2 SVGAGI (reference sequence). This CDR3 contains 15 residues. CDR3 residues: CASSYERRTTYEQYF. CDR3 DNA: TGTGCCAGCAGTTACGAACGGCGAACTACCTACGAGCAGTACTTC.

The genes are TRBV7-8 and TRBJ1-1; D call uncertain. V shed 4 bases and J shed 1 base, with 10 bases lying between them. This CDR3 is built from 14 residues. Germline-derived CDR1 and CDR2 are SGHVS and FQNEAQ. CDR3 sequence: CASSSGRGNTEAFF. The CDR3 DNA sequence: TGTGCCAGCAGCTCCGGACGGGGGAACACTGAAGCTTTCTTT.

This chain uses TRBV21-1 with TRBJ1-5; TRBD1, the table's D call, was not compared with the DNA. TRBV21-1 is labeled a pseudogene. The CDR3 consists of 14 residues. As DNA, the CDR3 is TGTGCCAGCAGGCTGACAGGGTTAAATCAGCCCCAGCATTTT. Translated: CASRLTGLNQPQHF.

The J gene is TRBJ2-1, the V gene TRBV14; the D gene is possibly TRBD2 (6 bases). Trimming removed 4 bases from V and 4 bases from J, with 14 bases in between. The CDR3 is 15 residues long. Looked up from germline, CDR1 is SGHDN and CDR2 is FVKESK. CDR3 nucleotides: TGTGCCAGCAGCCCCTCTACCGGGAGATACAATGAGCAGTTCTTC. Amino acid sequence: CASSPSTGRYNEQFF.

The V gene is TRBV5-1, the J gene TRBJ1-1; D not resolved. V lost 2 bases and J 0 bases, leaving 8 bases between the germline ends. The CDR3 is 14 residues long. Germline CDR1 reads SGHRS; CDR2 reads YFSETQ. The CDR3 is CASSFGDMNTEAFF. As DNA, the CDR3 is TGCGCCAGCAGCTTCGGTGACATGAACACTGAAGCTTTCTTT.

This clone has more than one count but fewer than ten. V is TRBV5-1 and J is TRBJ1-2; D may be TRBD1 (6 bases). Germline V CDR1 and CDR2: SGHRS, YFSETQ. This CDR3 contains 14 residues. V was trimmed by 4 bases and J by 4 bases, leaving 14 bases between them. In nucleotides, the CDR3 is TGCGCCAGCAGCGCCCGAGACAGGATCTATGGCTACACCTTC. The encoded protein is CASSARDRIYGYTF.

The V and J genes are TRBV19 and TRBJ2-1, with 7 bases lining up with TRBD2. The CDR3 loop spans 17 amino acids. V lost 2 bases and J lost 2; bases outside the gene matches: 9. Germline V CDR1 and CDR2: LNHDA, SQIVND (reference sequence). Written as DNA, the CDR3 is TGTGCCAGTAGTATAATAGGCGGAGCGGGAACCTACAATGAGCAGTTCTTC. Translation gives CASSIIGGAGTYNEQFF.

The chain links TRBV5-1 to TRBJ2-5; D is possibly TRBD1 (6 bases). This CDR3 region has 17 residues. Germline CDR1 and CDR2: SGHRS and YFSETQ. Trimming removed 1 base from V and 0 bases from J, with 16 bases in between. The CDR3 here is CASSLSRGPPYQETQYF. The CDR3 coding sequence is TGCGCCAGCAGCTTGTCCAGGGGACCCCCGTACCAAGAGACCCAGTACTTC.

The chain uses TRBV6-1 and TRBJ2-5, with a possible D match to TRBD2 (6 bases). The CDR3 runs to 13 residues. The germline V gene has CDR1 MNHNS and CDR2 SASEGT. The DNA for the CDR3 is TGTTCCTCACACGTGGGGGGACAAGAGACCCAGTACTTC. Amino acids: CSSHVGGQETQYF.

V is TRBV28 and J is TRBJ2-1, with unresolved D. Germline-derived CDR1 and CDR2 are MDHEN and SYDVKM. Between the trimmed V and J ends, which lost 5 bases and 0 bases, there was a span of 11 bases. The CDR3 covers 15 residues. In DNA form, the CDR3 reads TGTGCCAGCAGTACCCTATCGAACTCCTACAATGAGCAGTTCTTC. Amino acids: CASSTLSNSYNEQFF.

CDR3 bases: TGTGCCAGCAGCTCTCAGGGAAACACCATATATTTT. Protein product: CASSSQGNTIYF. This sequence joins TRBV7-2 and TRBJ1-3; D unclear. V was clipped by 4 bases and J by 4 bases, with 5 bases between them. Per the germline V gene, CDR1 is SGHTA and CDR2 is FQGNSA. The CDR3 is 12 amino acids.

The chain employs TRBV30 and TRBJ2-7; TRBD2 might be the D (5 bases). Germline CDR1 GTSNPN, CDR2 SVGIG (reference sequence). The CDR3 extends over 13 amino acids. With 2 bases removed from V and 2 bases from J, the gap between germline ends came to 10 bases. CDR3 amino acids: CAWSNGITYEQYF. Written as DNA, the CDR3 is TGTGCCTGGAGTAACGGGATTACCTACGAGCAGTACTTC.

The genes are TRBV4-1 and TRBJ2-2; TRBD2 matches 8 bases. CDR3 length: 19 residues. The germline V gene encodes CDR1 MGHRA and CDR2 YSYEKL. V dropped 3 bases and J dropped 3; count of bases not matched to a gene: 15. Written as DNA, the CDR3 is TGCGCCAGCAGCCACACCCGGGGGGGTAGCGGGGCTTACACCGGGGAGCTGTTTTTT. This encodes CASSHTRGGSGAYTGELFF.

The rearrangement joins TRBV27 to TRBJ2-7; D is undetermined. V lost 5 bases, J lost 3 bases, and 11 bases lay in between. CDR1 is MNHEY and CDR2 is SMNVEV in the germline V gene (reference sequence). CDR3 size: 13 residues. DNA for the CDR3: TGTGCCAGCAGTCTCAGGATAAACTACGAGCAGTACTTC. Its translation is CASSLRINYEQYF.

The chain carries TRBV19 and TRBJ1-5; D may be TRBD1 (6 bases). This CDR3 has 15 amino acids. CDR1 is LNHDA and CDR2 is SQIVND in the germline V gene (reference sequence). Trimming cost V 2 bases and J 4 bases, with 12 bases left between them. The CDR3 loop is CASSIQGLRNQPQHF. The CDR3 nucleotides are TGTGCCAGTAGTATACAGGGGCTGAGGAATCAGCCCCAGCATTTT.

This chain joins TRBV28 and TRBJ1-1; weak D call: TRBD1 (6 bases). The V gene lost 8 bases and the J gene lost 1 base, with 17 bases spanning the gap. Germline V lookup: CDR1 MDHEN, CDR2 SYDVKM. CDR3 size: 15 residues. CDR3 in DNA: TGTGCCAGCTGGCGCCCACAGGGCGGGAACACTGAAGCTTTCTTT. Translation: CASWRPQGGNTEAFF.

The rearrangement links TRBV29-1 to TRBJ2-7; weak D call: TRBD2 (5 bases). Germline V CDR1 and CDR2: SQVTM, ANQGSEA. CDR3 length: 14 residues. V was trimmed by 6 bases and J by 6 bases, leaving 21 bases between them. Here the CDR3 reads CSVRVGGPLSEQYF. The DNA of the CDR3 is TGCAGCGTGAGAGTTGGCGGGCCTCTGAGCGAGCAGTACTTC.

The rearrangement uses TRBV7-9 and TRBJ2-1, with D perhaps matching TRBD1 (6 bases). The V gene's germline CDR1 is SEHNR and CDR2 FQNEAQ (reference sequence). This CDR3 contains 15 residues. The V and J ends lost 6 bases and 3 bases respectively, with 15 bases between them. CDR3 in amino acids: CASSSYRDDYNEQFF. In nucleotides, the CDR3 is TGTGCCAGCAGTTCGTACAGGGATGACTACAATGAGCAGTTCTTC.

This clone has only a few counts. The V call is TRBV30, the J call TRBJ1-5; D is possibly TRBD1 (6 bases). The CDR3 length is 13 residues. The germline V and J ends were trimmed by 4 bases and 5 bases, with 12 bases remaining between them. CDR1 and CDR2 from the germline V gene are GTSNPN and SVGIG (reference sequence). The CDR3 protein is CAWIGQRDQPQHF. DNA for the CDR3: TGTGCCTGGATCGGACAGAGGGATCAGCCCCAGCATTTT.

The chain recombines TRBV2 with TRBJ2-5; TRBD2 agrees at 8 bases. CDR3 size: 16 residues. V dropped 4 bases and J dropped 5; count of bases not matched to a gene: 12. Germline CDR1 SNHLY, CDR2 FYNNEI. The CDR3, as DNA: TGTGCCAGCAGTGCGGAAACGGGGGGGCCCTTTGAGACCCAGTACTTC. Translating gives CASSAETGGPFETQYF. Filled out from reference TRBV2 and TRBJ2-5, the complete variable domain reads EPEVTQTPSHQVTQMGQEVILRCVPISNHLYFYWYRQILGQKVEFLVSFYNNEISEKSEIFDDQFSVERPDGSNFTLKIRSTKLEDSAMYFCASSAETGGPFETQYFGPGTRLLVL.

V usage is TRBV19 and J usage is TRBJ2-1, with TRBD2 as a possible D gene (6 bases). Trimming removed 11 bases from V and 0 bases from J, with 14 bases in between. Per germline, CDR1 LNHDA and CDR2 SQIVND (reference sequence). This CDR3 has 14 amino acids. This CDR3 reads CASGGIPSYNEQFF. For the CDR3, the DNA is TGTGCCTCGGGCGGGATCCCCTCCTACAATGAGCAGTTCTTC.

This clone was detected a few times. The chain combines TRBV29-1 with TRBJ1-1, with a possible D match to TRBD1 (5 bases). There are 10 residues in the CDR3. Germline CDR1 SQVTM, CDR2 ANQGSEA. Deletions cut 3 bases from V and 9 bases from J, with 8 bases between. For the CDR3, the DNA is TGCAGCGTTGAGGAGGGGAAAGCTTTCTTT. Translated: CSVEEGKAFF.

This chain uses TRBV7-9 with TRBJ1-2; perhaps TRBD1 as D (6 bases). CDR1 and CDR2 from the germline V gene are SEHNR and FQNEAQ (reference sequence). The CDR3 sequence is 15 residues long. V lost 3 bases and J lost 2, with 13 bases in between. CDR3 amino acids: CASSFLTGYNYGYTF. CDR3 sequence (DNA): TGTGCCAGCAGCTTCCTCACAGGGTACAACTATGGCTACACCTTC.

The V and J genes are TRBV7-2 and TRBJ2-5, with no clear D. Germline values: CDR1 SGHTA, CDR2 FQGNSA. This CDR3 is 12 amino acids long. V lost 1 base and J 6 bases, leaving 6 bases between the germline ends. CDR3 loop: CASSLDYQTQYF. CDR3 DNA sequence: TGTGCCAGCAGCTTAGACTATCAGACCCAGTACTTC. Full variable domain (remainder filled in from reference TRBV7-2 and TRBJ2-5): GAGVSQSPSNKVTEKGKDVELRCDPISGHTALYWYRQSLGQGLEFLIYFQGNSAPDKSGLPSDRFSAERTGGSVSTLTIQRTQQEDSAVYLCASSLDYQTQYFGPGTRLLVL.

J is TRBJ2-2 and V is TRBV30, with D tentatively TRBD1 (6 bases). CDR3 length: 11 amino acids. Germline CDR1 is GTSNPN and CDR2 is SVGIG (reference sequence). Trimming shortened V by 4 bases and J by 8 bases, and 8 bases separated the two germline ends. CDR3 loop: CAWNRDGELFF. The CDR3, as DNA: TGTGCCTGGAACAGGGATGGGGAGCTGTTTTTT.

The chain couples TRBV7-8 to TRBJ2-3; TRBD2 matches 13 bases. Per germline, CDR1 SGHVS and CDR2 FQNEAQ. Losses at the gene ends were 5 bases for V and 2 bases for J; bases not matched to a gene: 7. CDR3 length: 17 residues. CDR3 bases: TGTGCCAGCAGCACCCTGACTAGCGGGGGGCTCACAGATACGCAGTATTTT. It is translated as CASSTLTSGGLTDTQYF.